This T cell receptor beta chain came from a study of identical twins. Study-level points and caveats: Invariant populations such as MAIT and iNKT cells could partly muddle zero-insertion analyses. Findings came from cross-sectional statistics, without long-term follow-up of donors.

The V and J ends lost 5 bases and 4 bases respectively, with 8 bases between them. The V gene's germline CDR1 is LNHNV and CDR2 YYDKDF (reference sequence). The CDR3 is 12 residues long. Only healthy Caucasians were included as donors. This clonotype was seen more than once but under ten times. Its antigen is currently unknown. Carrying unique molecular identifiers, the cDNA also gained a universal primer site through template switching. TCRdb passed the 5' RACE reads through MiXCR, listing each CDR3 protein once. The table includes some 300,000 distinct CDR3 sequences, 9% to 15% detected once. The same data also contributed to another study, on yellow fever vaccine responses in identical twins.

The TCR was taken from a woman younger than 35 in good health. The chain combines TRBV15 with TRBJ1-1; no firm D call. Material: CD8+ T cells sorted from blood. The CDR3 loop is CATSSEGTEAFF. The DNA of the CDR3 is TGTGCCACCAGCTCGGAGGGCACTGAAGCTTTCTTT.